This T cell receptor (beta chain) comes out of a study of T cell changes during pregnancy in multiple sclerosis. Generated by immunoSEQ multiplex PCR, the TCRdb table keeps only in-frame clones and is missing some. The repertoire holds roughly 76,000 clones, 80% to 95% seen once, with around 0.3% in the top ten. The CDR3 length is 15 residues. The V gene end was trimmed by 4 bases and the J gene end by 4 bases; junction bases not matched to a gene: 6. The germline V gene has CDR1 MDHEN and CDR2 SYDVKM. The sample here was CD4+ T cells from peripheral blood mononuclear cells, taken after pregnancy. The clonotype was recovered from a female donor with multiple sclerosis, enrolled in a pregnancy study. The chain links TRBV28 to TRBJ1-4; 7 nucleotides match TRBD1. CDR3 region: CASSSGQAFNEKLFF. Written as DNA, the CDR3 is TGTGCCAGCAGTTCTGGACAGGCCTTTAATGAAAAACTGTTTTTT.